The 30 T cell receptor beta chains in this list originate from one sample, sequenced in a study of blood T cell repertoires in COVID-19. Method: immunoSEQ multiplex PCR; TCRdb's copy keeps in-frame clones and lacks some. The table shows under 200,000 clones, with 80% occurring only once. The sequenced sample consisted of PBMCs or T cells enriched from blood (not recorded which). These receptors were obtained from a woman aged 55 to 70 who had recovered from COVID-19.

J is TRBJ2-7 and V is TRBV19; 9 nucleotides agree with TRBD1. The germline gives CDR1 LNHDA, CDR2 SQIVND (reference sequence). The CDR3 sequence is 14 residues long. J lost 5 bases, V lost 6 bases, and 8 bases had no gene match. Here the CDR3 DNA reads TGTGCCAGTAGCGGGGACAGGGAGGTTAACGAGCAGTACTTC. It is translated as CASSGDREVNEQYF. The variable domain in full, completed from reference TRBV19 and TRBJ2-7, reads DGGITQSPKYLFRKEGQNVTLSCEQNLNHDAMYWYRQDPGQGLRLIYYSQIVNDFQKGDIAEGYSVSREKKESFPLTVTSAQKNPTAFYLCASSGDREVNEQYFGPGTRLTVT.

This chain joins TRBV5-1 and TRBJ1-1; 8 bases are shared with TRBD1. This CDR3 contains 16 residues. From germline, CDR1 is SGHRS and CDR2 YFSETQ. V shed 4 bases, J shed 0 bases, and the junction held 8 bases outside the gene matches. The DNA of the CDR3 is TGCGCCAGCAGCATCACAGGGGGTCTCGTGAACACTGAAGCTTTCTTT. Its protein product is CASSITGGLVNTEAFF.

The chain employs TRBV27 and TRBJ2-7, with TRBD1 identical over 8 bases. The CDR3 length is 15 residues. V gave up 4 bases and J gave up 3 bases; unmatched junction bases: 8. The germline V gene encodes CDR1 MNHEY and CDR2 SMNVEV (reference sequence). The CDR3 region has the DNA TGTGCCAGCAGTTCCCGGGACAGGCTAAACTACGAGCAGTACTTC. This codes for CASSSRDRLNYEQYF.

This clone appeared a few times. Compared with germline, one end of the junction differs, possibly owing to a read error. Here the CDR3 reads CASNVRDYQKYSYEQYF. CDR3 in DNA: TGTGCCAGCAACGTACGGGACTACCAAAAATACTCCTACGAGCAGTACTTC. The chain couples TRBV9 to TRBJ2-7; the match to TRBD2 covers 7 bases. Germline V gives CDR1 SGDLS, CDR2 YYNGEE. The CDR3 is 17 residues long.

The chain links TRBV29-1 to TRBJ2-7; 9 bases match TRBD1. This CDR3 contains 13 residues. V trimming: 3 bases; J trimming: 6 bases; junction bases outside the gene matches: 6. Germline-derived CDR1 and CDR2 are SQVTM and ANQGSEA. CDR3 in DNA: TGCAGCGTTGAGGGACAGGGTGGTCGCGAGCAGTACTTC. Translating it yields CSVEGQGGREQYF.

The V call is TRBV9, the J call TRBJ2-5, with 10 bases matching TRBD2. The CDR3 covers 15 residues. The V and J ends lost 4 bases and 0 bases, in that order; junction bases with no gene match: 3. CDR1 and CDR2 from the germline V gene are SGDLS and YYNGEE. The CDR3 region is CASSPLAGYQETQYF. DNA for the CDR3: TGTGCCAGCAGCCCACTAGCGGGGTACCAAGAGACCCAGTACTTC.

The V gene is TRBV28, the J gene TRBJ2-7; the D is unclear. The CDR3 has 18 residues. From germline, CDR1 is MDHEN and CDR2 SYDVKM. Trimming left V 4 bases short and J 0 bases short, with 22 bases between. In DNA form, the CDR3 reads TGTGCCAGCAGTTCGGTTTTTACGAGGCCTACAAGCTCCTACGAGCAGTACTTC. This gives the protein CASSSVFTRPTSSYEQYF. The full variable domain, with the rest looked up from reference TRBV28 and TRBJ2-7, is DVKVTQSSRYLVKRTGEKVFLECVQDMDHENMFWYRQDPGLGLRLIYFSYDVKMKEKGDIPEGYSVSREKKERFSLILESASTNQTSMYLCASSSVFTRPTSSYEQYFGPGTRLTVT.

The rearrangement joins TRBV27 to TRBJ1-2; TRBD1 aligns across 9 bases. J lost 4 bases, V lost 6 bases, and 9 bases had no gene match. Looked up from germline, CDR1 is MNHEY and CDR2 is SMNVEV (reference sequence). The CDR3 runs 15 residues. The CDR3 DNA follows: TGTGCCAGCAGACAAAAACAGGGGGCCAGCTATGGCTACACCTTC. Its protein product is CASRQKQGASYGYTF.

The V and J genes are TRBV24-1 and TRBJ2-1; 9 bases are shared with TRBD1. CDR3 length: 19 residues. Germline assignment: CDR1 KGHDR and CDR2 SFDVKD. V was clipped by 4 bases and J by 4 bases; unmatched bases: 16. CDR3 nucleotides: TGTGCCACCAGTGAGGGGGACAGGGAGAGAGCGGATCCTTACAATGAGCAGTTCTTC. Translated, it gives CATSEGDRERADPYNEQFF.

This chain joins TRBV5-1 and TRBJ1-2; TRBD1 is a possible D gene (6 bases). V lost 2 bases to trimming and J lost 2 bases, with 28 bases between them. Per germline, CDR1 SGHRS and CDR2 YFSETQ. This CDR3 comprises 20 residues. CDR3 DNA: TGCGCCAGCAGCTTTTCACTCGGGGAGACAGGAAAAATTCTAAACTATGGCTACACCTTC. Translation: CASSFSLGETGKILNYGYTF.

The CDR3 DNA reads as TGTGCCACCAGTGAAACAGGGGGAGACTATGGCTACACCTTC. It yields the protein CATSETGGDYGYTF. The rearrangement uses TRBV24-1 and TRBJ1-2, with 8 nucleotides matching TRBD1. In germline, CDR1 is KGHDR, CDR2 SFDVKD. CDR3 length: 14 amino acids. V was clipped by 4 bases and J by 3 bases; unmatched bases: 3.

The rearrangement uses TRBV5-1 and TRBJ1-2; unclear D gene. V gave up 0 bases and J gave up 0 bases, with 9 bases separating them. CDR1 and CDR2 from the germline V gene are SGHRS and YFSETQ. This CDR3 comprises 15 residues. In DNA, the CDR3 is TGCGCCAGCAGCTTGGGACACTCAGCTAACTATGGCTACACCTTC. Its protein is CASSLGHSANYGYTF. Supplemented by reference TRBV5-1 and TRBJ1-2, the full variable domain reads KAGVTQTPRYLIKTRGQQVTLSCSPISGHRSVSWYQQTPGQGLQFLFEYFSETQRNKGNFPGRFSGRQFSNSRSEMNVSTLELGDSALYLCASSLGHSANYGYTFGSGTRLTVV.

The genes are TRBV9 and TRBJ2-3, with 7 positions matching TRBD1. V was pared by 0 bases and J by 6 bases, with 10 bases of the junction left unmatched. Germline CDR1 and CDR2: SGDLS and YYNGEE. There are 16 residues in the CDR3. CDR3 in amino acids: CASSVGSLGGPDTQYF. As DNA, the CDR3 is TGTGCCAGCAGCGTAGGAAGTCTAGGGGGCCCGGATACGCAGTATTTT.

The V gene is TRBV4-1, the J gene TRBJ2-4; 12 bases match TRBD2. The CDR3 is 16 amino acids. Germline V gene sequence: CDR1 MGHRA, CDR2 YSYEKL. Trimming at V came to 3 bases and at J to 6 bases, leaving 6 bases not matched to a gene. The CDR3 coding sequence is TGCGCCAGCAGCCACCCTAGCGGGGGGGCCGGAAACATTCAGTACTTC. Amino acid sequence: CASSHPSGGAGNIQYF.

The CDR3 nucleotides read TGCGCCAGCAGCCTCGCGACTAGCGGGGGGGCCGCGGGCACCGGGGAGCTGTTTTTT. Its protein product is CASSLATSGGAAGTGELFF. This chain joins TRBV4-1 and TRBJ2-2; 14 nucleotides agree with TRBD2. This CDR3 spans 19 amino acids. The junction had 11 bases not matched to a gene; V was cut back by 4 bases and J by 4 bases. The germline CDR1 and CDR2 sequences are MGHRA and YSYEKL.

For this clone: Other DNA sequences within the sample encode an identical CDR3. CDR3 residues: CASSLAGQGVYEQYF. CDR3 in DNA: TGTGCCAGCAGCTTAGCCGGACAGGGGGTCTACGAGCAGTACTTC. The chain recombines TRBV11-2 with TRBJ2-7; 10 nucleotides match TRBD1. The CDR3 loop spans 15 amino acids. The germline CDR1 and CDR2 sequences are SGHAT and FQNNGV. The V gene end was trimmed by 1 base and the J gene end by 3 bases; junction bases not matched to a gene: 3.

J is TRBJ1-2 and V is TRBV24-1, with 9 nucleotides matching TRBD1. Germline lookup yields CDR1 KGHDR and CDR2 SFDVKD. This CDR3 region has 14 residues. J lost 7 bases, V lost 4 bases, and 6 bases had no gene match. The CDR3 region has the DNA TGTGCCACCAGTGACTCCGGGACAGGGCTTGGCTACACCTTC. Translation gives CATSDSGTGLGYTF.

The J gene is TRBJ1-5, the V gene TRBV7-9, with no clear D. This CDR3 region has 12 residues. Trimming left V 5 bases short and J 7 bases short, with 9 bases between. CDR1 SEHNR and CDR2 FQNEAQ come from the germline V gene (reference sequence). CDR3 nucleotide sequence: TGTGCCAGCAGCACGGGTAGGCAGCCCCAGCATTTT. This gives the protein CASSTGRQPQHF.

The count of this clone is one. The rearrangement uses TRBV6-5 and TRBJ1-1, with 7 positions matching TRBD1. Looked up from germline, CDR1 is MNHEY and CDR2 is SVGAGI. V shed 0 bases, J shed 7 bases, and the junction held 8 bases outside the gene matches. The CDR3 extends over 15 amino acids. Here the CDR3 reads CASSYSTGLDSEAFF. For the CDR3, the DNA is TGTGCCAGCAGTTACTCGACAGGGTTGGATAGTGAAGCTTTCTTT.

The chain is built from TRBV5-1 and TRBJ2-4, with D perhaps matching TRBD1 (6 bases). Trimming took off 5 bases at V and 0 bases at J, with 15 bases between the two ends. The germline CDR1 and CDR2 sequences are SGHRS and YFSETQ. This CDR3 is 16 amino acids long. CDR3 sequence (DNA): TGCGCCAGCAGTTCCTCCGAGGGGGTAGCCAAAAACATTCAGTACTTC. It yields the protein CASSSSEGVAKNIQYF.

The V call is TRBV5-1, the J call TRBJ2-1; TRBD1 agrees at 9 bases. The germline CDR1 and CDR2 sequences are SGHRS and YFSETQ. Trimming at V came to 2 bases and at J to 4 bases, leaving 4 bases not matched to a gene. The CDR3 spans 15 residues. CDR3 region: CASSLMDRGYNEQFF. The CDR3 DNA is TGCGCCAGCAGCTTAATGGACAGGGGATACAATGAGCAGTTCTTC.

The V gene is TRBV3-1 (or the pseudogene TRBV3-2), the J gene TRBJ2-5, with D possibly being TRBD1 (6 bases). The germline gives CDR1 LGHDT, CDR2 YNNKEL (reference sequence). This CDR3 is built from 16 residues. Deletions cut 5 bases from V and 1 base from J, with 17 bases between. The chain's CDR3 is CASSSGTPDLQETQYF. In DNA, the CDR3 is TGTGCCAGCAGCTCCGGGACACCGGACCTCCAAGAGACCCAGTACTTC.

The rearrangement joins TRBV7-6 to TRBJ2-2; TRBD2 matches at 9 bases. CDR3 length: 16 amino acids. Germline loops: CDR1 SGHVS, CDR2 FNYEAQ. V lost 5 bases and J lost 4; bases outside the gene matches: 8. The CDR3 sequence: CASSISGGTTTGELFF. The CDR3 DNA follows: TGTGCCAGCAGCATTAGCGGGGGAACGACCACCGGGGAGCTGTTTTTT.

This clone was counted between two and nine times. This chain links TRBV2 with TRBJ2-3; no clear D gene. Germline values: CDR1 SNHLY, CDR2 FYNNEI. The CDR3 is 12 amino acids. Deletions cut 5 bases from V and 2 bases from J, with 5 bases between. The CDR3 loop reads CASSQATDTQYF. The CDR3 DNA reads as TGTGCCAGCAGTCAGGCCACAGATACGCAGTATTTT.

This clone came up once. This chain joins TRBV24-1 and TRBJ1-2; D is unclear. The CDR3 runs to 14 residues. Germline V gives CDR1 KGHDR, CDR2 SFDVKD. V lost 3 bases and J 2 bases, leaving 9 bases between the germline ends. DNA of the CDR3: TGTGCCACCAGTGATACATCTTCAAACTATGGCTACACCTTC. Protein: CATSDTSSNYGYTF.

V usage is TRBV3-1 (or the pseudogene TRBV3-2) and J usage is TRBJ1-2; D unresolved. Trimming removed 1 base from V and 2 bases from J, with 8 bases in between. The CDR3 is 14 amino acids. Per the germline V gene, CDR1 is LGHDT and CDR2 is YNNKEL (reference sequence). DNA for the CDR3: TGTGCCAGCAGCCAAGGAAGGAGAAACTATGGCTACACCTTC. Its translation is CASSQGRRNYGYTF.

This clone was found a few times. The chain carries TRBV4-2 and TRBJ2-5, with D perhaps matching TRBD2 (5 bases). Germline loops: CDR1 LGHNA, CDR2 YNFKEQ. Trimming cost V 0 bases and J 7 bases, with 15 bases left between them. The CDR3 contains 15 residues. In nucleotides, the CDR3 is TGTGCCAGCAGCCAAGACCCAGCGGCTGGTGGGACCCAGTACTTC. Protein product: CASSQDPAAGGTQYF.

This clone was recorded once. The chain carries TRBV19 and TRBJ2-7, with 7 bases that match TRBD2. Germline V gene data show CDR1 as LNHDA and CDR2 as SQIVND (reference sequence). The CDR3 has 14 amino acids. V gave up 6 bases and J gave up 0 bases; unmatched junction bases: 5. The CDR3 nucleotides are TGTGCCAGTAGCCGGCGGGGGTCCTCCTACGAGCAGTACTTC. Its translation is CASSRRGSSYEQYF.

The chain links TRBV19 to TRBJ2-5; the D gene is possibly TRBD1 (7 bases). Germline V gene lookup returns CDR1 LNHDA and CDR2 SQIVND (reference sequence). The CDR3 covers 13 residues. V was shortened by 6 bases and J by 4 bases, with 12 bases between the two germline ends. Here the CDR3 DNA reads TGTGCCAGTAGCCAGGGGGGCGGAGAGACCCAGTACTTC. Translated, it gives CASSQGGGETQYF.

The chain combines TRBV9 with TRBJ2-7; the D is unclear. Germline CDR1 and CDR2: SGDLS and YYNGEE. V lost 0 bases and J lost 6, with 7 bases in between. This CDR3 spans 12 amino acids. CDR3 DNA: TGTGCCAGCAGCGTAGATACGAGCGAGCAGTACTTC. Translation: CASSVDTSEQYF.